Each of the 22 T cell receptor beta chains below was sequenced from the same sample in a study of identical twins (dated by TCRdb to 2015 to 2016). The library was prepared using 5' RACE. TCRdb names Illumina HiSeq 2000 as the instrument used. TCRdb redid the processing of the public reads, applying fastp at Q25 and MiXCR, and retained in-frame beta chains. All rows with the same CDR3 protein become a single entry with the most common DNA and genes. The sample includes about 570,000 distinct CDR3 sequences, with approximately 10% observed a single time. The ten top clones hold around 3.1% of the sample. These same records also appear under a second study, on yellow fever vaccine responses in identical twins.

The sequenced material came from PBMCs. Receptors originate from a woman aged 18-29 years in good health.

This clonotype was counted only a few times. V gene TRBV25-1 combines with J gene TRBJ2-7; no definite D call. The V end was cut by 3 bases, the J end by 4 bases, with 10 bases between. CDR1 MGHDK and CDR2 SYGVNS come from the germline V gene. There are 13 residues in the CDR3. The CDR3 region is CASSDNGRYEQYF. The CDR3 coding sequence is TGTGCCAGCAGTGATAACGGGCGATACGAGCAGTACTTC.

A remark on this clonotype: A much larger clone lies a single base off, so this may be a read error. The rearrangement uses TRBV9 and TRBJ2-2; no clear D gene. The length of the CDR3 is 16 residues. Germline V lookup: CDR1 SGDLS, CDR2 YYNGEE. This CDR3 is CACSVGDQSHTGELFF. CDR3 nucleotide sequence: TGTGCCTGCAGCGTAGGAGACCAGTCGCACACCGGGGAGCTGTTTTTT. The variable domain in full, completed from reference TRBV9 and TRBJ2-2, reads DSGVTQTPKHLITATGQRVTLRCSPRSGDLSVYWYQQSLDQGLQFLIQYYNGEERAKGNILERFSAQQFPDLHSELNLSSLELGDSALYFCACSVGDQSHTGELFFGEGSRLTVL.

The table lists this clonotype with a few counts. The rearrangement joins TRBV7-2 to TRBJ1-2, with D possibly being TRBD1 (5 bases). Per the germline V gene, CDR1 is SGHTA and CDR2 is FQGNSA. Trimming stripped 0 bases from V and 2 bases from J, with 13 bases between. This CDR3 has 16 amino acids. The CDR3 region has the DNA TGTGCCAGCAGCTTAGCCCCGCAACGGGGGAACTATGGCTACACCTTC. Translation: CASSLAPQRGNYGYTF.

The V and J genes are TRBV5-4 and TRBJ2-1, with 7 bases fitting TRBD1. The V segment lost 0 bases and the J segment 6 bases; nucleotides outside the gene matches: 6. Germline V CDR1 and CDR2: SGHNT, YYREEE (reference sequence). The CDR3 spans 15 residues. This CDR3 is CASSLARTGVNEQFF. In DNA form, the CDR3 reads TGTGCCAGCAGCTTGGCCCGAACAGGGGTCAATGAGCAGTTCTTC.

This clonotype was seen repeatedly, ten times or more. The DNA for the CDR3 is TGCAGTGCTAGAGATCGGCCCGGGACAGGGGGCAATCAGCCCCAGCATTTT. It codes for CSARDRPGTGGNQPQHF. The chain has TRBV20-1 and TRBJ1-5; TRBD1 matches at 10 bases. CDR3 size: 17 residues. V trimming: 0 bases; J trimming: 2 bases; junction bases outside the gene matches: 7. The germline CDR1 and CDR2 sequences are DFQATT and SNEGSKA (reference sequence).

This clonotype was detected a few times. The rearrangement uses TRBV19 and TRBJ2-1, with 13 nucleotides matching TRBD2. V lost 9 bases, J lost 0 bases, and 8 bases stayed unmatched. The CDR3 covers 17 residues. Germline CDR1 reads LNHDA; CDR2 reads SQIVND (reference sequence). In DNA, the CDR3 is TGTGCCAGCAGCCGGACTAGCGGGGGAAGCTCCTACAATGAGCAGTTCTTC. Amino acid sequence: CASSRTSGGSSYNEQFF.

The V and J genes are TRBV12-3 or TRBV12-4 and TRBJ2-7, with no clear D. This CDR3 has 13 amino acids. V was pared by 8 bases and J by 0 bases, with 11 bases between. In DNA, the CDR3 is TGTGCCAGCGTTCACCCCGGCTCCTACGAGCAGTACTTC. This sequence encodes CASVHPGSYEQYF.

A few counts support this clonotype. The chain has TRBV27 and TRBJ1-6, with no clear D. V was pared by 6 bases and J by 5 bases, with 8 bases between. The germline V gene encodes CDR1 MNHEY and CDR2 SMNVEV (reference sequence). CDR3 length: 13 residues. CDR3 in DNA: TGTGCCAGCAGGCGGCAGGATAATTCACCCCTCCACTTT. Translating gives CASRRQDNSPLHF.

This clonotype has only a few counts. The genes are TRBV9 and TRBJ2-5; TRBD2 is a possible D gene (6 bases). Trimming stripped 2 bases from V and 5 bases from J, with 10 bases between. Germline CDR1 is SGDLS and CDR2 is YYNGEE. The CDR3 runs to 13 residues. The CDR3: CASSVSGPETQYF. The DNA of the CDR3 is TGTGCCAGCAGCGTCAGCGGGCCGGAGACCCAGTACTTC.

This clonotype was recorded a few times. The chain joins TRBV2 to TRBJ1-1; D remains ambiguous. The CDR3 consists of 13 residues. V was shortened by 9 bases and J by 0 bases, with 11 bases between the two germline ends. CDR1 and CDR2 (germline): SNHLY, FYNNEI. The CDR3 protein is CASKKLVNTEAFF. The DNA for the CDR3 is TGTGCCAGTAAAAAACTGGTGAACACTGAAGCTTTCTTT.

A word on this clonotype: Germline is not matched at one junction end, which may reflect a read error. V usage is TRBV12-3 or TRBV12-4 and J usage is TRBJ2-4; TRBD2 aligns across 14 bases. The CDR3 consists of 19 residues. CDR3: CTSRLKGTSGSISWNIQYF. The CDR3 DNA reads TGTACCAGCAGGCTAAAGGGGACTAGCGGGAGCATTTCTTGGAACATTCAGTACTTC.

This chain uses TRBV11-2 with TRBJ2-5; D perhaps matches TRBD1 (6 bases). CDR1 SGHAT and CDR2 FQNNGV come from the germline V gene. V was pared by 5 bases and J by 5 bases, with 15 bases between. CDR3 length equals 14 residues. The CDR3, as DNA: TGTGCCAGCAGCCTCCGGGACATTCTGGAGACCCAGTACTTC. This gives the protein CASSLRDILETQYF.

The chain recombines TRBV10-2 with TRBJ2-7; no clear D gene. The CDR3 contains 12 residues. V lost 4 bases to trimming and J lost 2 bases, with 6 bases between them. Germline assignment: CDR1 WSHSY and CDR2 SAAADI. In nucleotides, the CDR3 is TGCGCCAGCAGTGTAGAGGCCTACGAGCAGTACTTC. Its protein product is CASSVEAYEQYF.

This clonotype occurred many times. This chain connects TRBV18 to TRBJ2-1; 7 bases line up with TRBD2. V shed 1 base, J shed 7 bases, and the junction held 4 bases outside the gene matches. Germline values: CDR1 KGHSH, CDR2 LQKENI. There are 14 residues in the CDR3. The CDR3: CASSPQGGGNEQFF. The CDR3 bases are TGTGCCAGCTCACCACAGGGCGGGGGAAATGAGCAGTTCTTC.

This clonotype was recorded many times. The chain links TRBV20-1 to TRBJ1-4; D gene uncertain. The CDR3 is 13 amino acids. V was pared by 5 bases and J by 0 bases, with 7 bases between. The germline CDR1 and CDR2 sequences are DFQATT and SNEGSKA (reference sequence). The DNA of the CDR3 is TGCAGTGCTGAGGGCGCAACTAATGAAAAACTGTTTTTT. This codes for CSAEGATNEKLFF.

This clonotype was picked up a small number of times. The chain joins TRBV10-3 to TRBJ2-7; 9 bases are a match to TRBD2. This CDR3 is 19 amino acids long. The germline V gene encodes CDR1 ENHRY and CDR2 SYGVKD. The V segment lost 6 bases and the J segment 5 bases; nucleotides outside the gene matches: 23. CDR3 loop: CAIRGTSLGGRAGSNEQYF. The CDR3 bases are TGTGCCATCAGGGGAACCTCTCTAGGCGGGAGGGCTGGGTCCAACGAGCAGTACTTC.

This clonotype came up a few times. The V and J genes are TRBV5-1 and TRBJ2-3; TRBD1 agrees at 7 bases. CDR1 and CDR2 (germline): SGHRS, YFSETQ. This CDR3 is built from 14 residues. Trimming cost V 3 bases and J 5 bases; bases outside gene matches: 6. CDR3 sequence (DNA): TGCGCCAGCAGCTACCGGGACAGTCTAGATACGCAGTATTTT. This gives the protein CASSYRDSLDTQYF.

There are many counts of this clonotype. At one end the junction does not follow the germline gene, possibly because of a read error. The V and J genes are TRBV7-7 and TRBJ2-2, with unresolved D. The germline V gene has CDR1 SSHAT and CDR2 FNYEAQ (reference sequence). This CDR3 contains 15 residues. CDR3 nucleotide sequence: TGTGCTAGCAGCTCCGGGCCCCTGAACACCGGGGAGCTGTTTTTT. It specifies CASSSGPLNTGELFF.

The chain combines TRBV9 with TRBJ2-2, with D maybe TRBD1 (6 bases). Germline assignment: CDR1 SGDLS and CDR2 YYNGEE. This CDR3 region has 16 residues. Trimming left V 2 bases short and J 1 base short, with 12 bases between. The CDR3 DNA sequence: TGTGCCAGCAGCGTCTCTTCACAGGGGAACACCGGGGAGCTGTTTTTT. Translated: CASSVSSQGNTGELFF.

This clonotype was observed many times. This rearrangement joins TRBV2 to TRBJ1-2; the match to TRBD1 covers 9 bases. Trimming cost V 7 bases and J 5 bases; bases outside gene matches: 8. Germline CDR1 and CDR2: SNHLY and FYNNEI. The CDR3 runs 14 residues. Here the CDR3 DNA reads TGTGCCAGCACTCCTCCGGGACAGGGTTATGGCTACACCTTC. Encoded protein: CASTPPGQGYGYTF.

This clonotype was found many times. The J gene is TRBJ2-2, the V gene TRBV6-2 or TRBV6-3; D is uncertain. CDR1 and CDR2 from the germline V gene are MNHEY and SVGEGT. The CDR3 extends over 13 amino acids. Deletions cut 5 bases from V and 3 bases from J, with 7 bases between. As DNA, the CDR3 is TGTGCCAGCAGTACCCAGGACACCGGGGAGCTGTTTTTT. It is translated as CASSTQDTGELFF.

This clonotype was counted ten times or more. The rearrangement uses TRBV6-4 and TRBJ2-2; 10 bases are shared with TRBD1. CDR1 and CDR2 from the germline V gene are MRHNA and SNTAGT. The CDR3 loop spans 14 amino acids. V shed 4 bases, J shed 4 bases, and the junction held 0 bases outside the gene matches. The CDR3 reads CASSGTGGTGELFF. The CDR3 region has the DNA TGTGCCAGCAGTGGGACAGGGGGCACCGGGGAGCTGTTTTTT.